The 5 T cell receptor beta chains reported below all come from one sample, sequenced in a study of neurological immune-mediated disorders. A single record per CDR3 protein comes from TCRdb applying MiXCR to the 5' RACE reads. The sample contains some 37,000 distinct CDR3 sequences, approximately 4.4% of which appear only once. Sequenced input: CD4+ T cells from blood. These receptors were collected from a man aged 18 to 29 in good health.

Ten or more counts support this clonotype. J is TRBJ2-5 and V is TRBV3-1; D unclear. Germline CDR1 is LGHDT and CDR2 is YNNKEL (reference sequence). The CDR3 sequence is 14 residues long. Trimming shortened V by 4 bases and J by 3 bases, and 12 bases separated the two germline ends. CDR3 residues: CASSRRSAEETQYF. The CDR3 nucleotides read TGTGCCAGCAGCCGTAGGTCAGCAGAAGAGACCCAGTACTTC.

Concerning this clonotype itself: At one boundary the junction diverges from the germline segment, which might be a read error. This chain connects TRBV6-5 to TRBJ2-7; D not resolved. Germline V CDR1 and CDR2: MNHEY, SVGAGI. The CDR3 is made up of 14 amino acids. The CDR3 protein is CVSSASHIYYEQYF. CDR3 sequence (DNA): TGTGTCAGCAGCGCCAGCCACATATACTACGAGCAGTACTTT.

In this sample, this clonotype turned up many times. The genes are TRBV6-5 and TRBJ1-3; 8 nucleotides align to TRBD1. Germline CDR1 reads MNHEY; CDR2 reads SVGAGI. This CDR3 spans 14 amino acids. The V and J ends lost 5 bases and 3 bases, in that order; junction bases with no gene match: 3. This CDR3 is CASSETGVGNTIYF. CDR3 in DNA: TGTGCCAGCAGTGAGACAGGGGTTGGAAACACCATATATTTT.

This clonotype was seen repeatedly, ten times or more. The chain has TRBV5-1 and TRBJ1-3; D gene uncertain. The CDR3 has 14 residues. Trimming shortened V by 4 bases and J by 4 bases, and 12 bases separated the two germline ends. Germline lookup yields CDR1 SGHRS and CDR2 YFSETQ. The CDR3 here is CASSNSDGGNTIYF. The CDR3 region has the DNA TGCGCCAGCAGCAACTCCGACGGGGGAAACACCATATATTTT.

This clonotype was recorded many times. This chain joins TRBV29-1 and TRBJ1-1, with a possible D match to TRBD1 (6 bases). The V end lost 6 bases, the J end lost 1 base, and 12 bases lay between the germline ends. Per germline, CDR1 SQVTM and CDR2 ANQGSEA. This CDR3 spans 13 amino acids. The CDR3 region is CSVIRGTNTEAFF. In DNA, the CDR3 is TGCAGCGTCATCAGGGGAACGAACACTGAAGCTTTCTTT.